One and the same sample provided the 15 T cell receptor beta chains below, sequenced in a study of cytomegalovirus exposure and HLA in healthy donors. This PCR relied on a set of 60 Vbeta primers and 13 Jbeta primers. Profiling relied on immunoSEQ multiplex PCR, and the TCRdb table lists in-frame clones only, not all of them. Here the sample spans about 67,000 clones, about 71% being singletons. The specimen was PBMCs. All receptors derive from a man in his 60s in good health and CMV-seropositive.

This clone turned up a few times. The V call is TRBV6-1, the J call TRBJ2-5; 9 bases line up with TRBD2. Looked up from germline, CDR1 is MNHNS and CDR2 is SASEGT. This CDR3 contains 15 residues. Trimming took 7 bases from V and 2 from J; bases not matched to a gene: 8. The CDR3: CASTSSGTFQETQYF. DNA of the CDR3: TGTGCCAGCACGTCTAGCGGGACTTTTCAAGAGACCCAGTACTTC.

The V gene is TRBV13, the J gene TRBJ2-3; 9 positions agree with TRBD2. The germline CDR1 and CDR2 sequences are PRHDT and FYEKMQ (reference sequence). This CDR3 comprises 16 residues. Trimming removed 4 bases from V and 0 bases from J; junction bases left unmatched: 5. The CDR3 loop reads CASSSSGVRSTDTQYF. The CDR3, as DNA: TGTGCCAGCAGCTCTAGCGGGGTCAGAAGCACAGATACGCAGTATTTT.

The chain recombines TRBV15 with TRBJ1-1; possibly TRBD1 for D (5 bases). The V and J ends lost 0 bases and 7 bases respectively, with 15 bases between them. The CDR3 is 15 amino acids. Germline V lookup: CDR1 LNHNV, CDR2 YYDKDF (reference sequence). CDR3 sequence (DNA): TGTGCCACCAGCAGAGATCGGGGGTACATTAGTGAAGCTTTCTTT. Its translation is CATSRDRGYISEAFF.

The rearrangement joins TRBV4-2 to TRBJ1-5, with D maybe TRBD1 (6 bases). This CDR3 comprises 15 residues. Per the germline V gene, CDR1 is LGHNA and CDR2 is YNFKEQ. The V gene lost 3 bases and the J gene lost 1 base, with 10 bases spanning the gap. This CDR3 reads CASSQLQGSNQPQHF. CDR3 DNA: TGTGCCAGCAGCCAGTTACAGGGAAGCAATCAGCCCCAGCATTTT.

This clone was seen many times. The V gene is TRBV7-9, the J gene TRBJ1-1; D not resolved. Trimming cost V 1 base and J 2 bases, with 11 bases left between them. Looked up from germline, CDR1 is SEHNR and CDR2 is FQNEAQ (reference sequence). This CDR3 has 15 amino acids. The DNA of the CDR3 is TGTGCCAGCAGCTTAGAGATCACACAAAACACTGAAGCTTTCTTT. Translating it yields CASSLEITQNTEAFF.

The rearrangement links TRBV4-2 to TRBJ1-3, with TRBD1 as a possible D gene (6 bases). The V end was cut by 0 bases, the J end by 0 bases, with 9 bases between. Germline CDR1 reads LGHNA; CDR2 reads YNFKEQ. The CDR3 is 16 amino acids. CDR3 sequence (DNA): TGTGCCAGCAGCCAAGATGGGGACAACTCTGGAAACACCATATATTTT. It encodes CASSQDGDNSGNTIYF.

The rearrangement uses TRBV28 and TRBJ2-6, with no clear D. Germline CDR1 MDHEN, CDR2 SYDVKM. The CDR3 runs to 15 residues. V dropped 5 bases and J dropped 0 bases, with 8 bases sitting between them. CDR3 DNA: TGTGCCAGCAGTCAGGATAGCTCTGGGGCCAACGTCCTGACTTTC. Translation: CASSQDSSGANVLTF.

This clone has a handful of counts. The chain combines TRBV7-9 with TRBJ2-7, with 7 bases lining up with TRBD2. V shed 5 bases and J 2 bases; nucleotides not matched to a gene: 12. The V gene's germline CDR1 is SEHNR and CDR2 FQNEAQ (reference sequence). The CDR3 runs to 16 residues. CDR3 in amino acids: CASSIGKIAGAYEQYF. Here the CDR3 DNA reads TGTGCCAGCAGCATCGGGAAAATTGCGGGGGCCTACGAGCAGTACTTC.

The rearrangement links TRBV7-9 to TRBJ2-3; TRBD2 matches 8 bases. The CDR3 runs 17 residues. CDR1 SEHNR and CDR2 FQNEAQ come from the germline V gene (reference sequence). With 2 bases clipped from V and 4 bases from J, the junction kept 11 bases outside the gene matches. Here the CDR3 reads CASSLWMGTRGADTQYF. DNA for the CDR3: TGTGCCAGCAGCTTATGGATGGGGACTAGAGGTGCAGATACGCAGTATTTT.

This chain connects TRBV15 to TRBJ2-1, with TRBD2 matching 8 bases. CDR1 and CDR2 from the germline V gene are LNHNV and YYDKDF (reference sequence). Germline trimming cut 1 base from V and 5 bases from J; bases unmatched to any gene: 7. The CDR3 is 16 amino acids. The CDR3 protein is CATSRARTSPNNEQFF. The CDR3 nucleotides are TGTGCCACCAGCAGAGCCAGGACTAGCCCCAACAATGAGCAGTTCTTC. The entire variable domain, with the rest obtained from reference TRBV15 and TRBJ2-1, is as follows: DAMVIQNPRYQVTQFGKPVTLSCSQTLNHNVMYWYQQKSSQAPKLLFHYYDKDFNNEADTPDNFQSRRPNTSFCFLDIRSPGLGDTAMYLCATSRARTSPNNEQFFGPGTRLTVL.

This clone was counted only a few times. The chain combines TRBV10-1 with TRBJ1-5, with 7 bases aligning to TRBD1. The V segment lost 6 bases and the J segment 1 base; nucleotides outside the gene matches: 3. The CDR3 totals 14 residues. In germline, CDR1 is WNHNN, CDR2 SYGVQD (reference sequence). The CDR3 sequence is CASSETGSNQPQHF. For the CDR3, the DNA is TGCGCCAGCAGCGAGACAGGGAGCAATCAGCCCCAGCATTTT.

This clone showed up just a few times. This chain uses TRBV6-6 with TRBJ2-3; 7 bases agree with TRBD2. The ends lost 5 bases at V and 6 bases at J; junction bases unmatched: 11. The CDR3 runs to 15 residues. Per germline, CDR1 MNHNY and CDR2 SVGAGI (reference sequence). CDR3 sequence: CASSPGRGRPDTQYF. For the CDR3, the DNA is TGTGCCAGCAGTCCGGGGCGCGGGAGACCGGATACGCAGTATTTT.

The rearrangement uses TRBV19 and TRBJ2-7; no reliable D call. Trimming shortened V by 5 bases and J by 3 bases, and 11 bases separated the two germline ends. Germline CDR1 and CDR2: LNHDA and SQIVND (reference sequence). The CDR3 covers 13 residues. CDR3 in amino acids: CASSQWQDYEQYF. In DNA form, the CDR3 reads TGTGCCAGTAGTCAATGGCAAGACTACGAGCAGTACTTC.

The rearrangement uses TRBV6-1 and TRBJ2-3; D gene ambiguous. V lost 5 bases and J 5 bases, leaving 2 bases between the germline ends. CDR3 size: 10 residues. Germline CDR1 reads MNHNS; CDR2 reads SASEGT. CDR3 loop: CASSLDTQYF. In DNA, the CDR3 is TGTGCCAGCAGTCTAGATACGCAGTATTTT.

The V and J genes are TRBV5-1 and TRBJ2-5, with D possibly being TRBD1 (5 bases). The closer fit of TRBJ2-7 to the DNA end suggests the J call may be wrong. The CDR3 is made up of 14 amino acids. Germline-derived CDR1 and CDR2 are SGHRS and YFSETQ. The CDR3 nucleotides read TGCGCCAGCAGCTTGGGACAGAGCTCCTACGAGCAGTACTTC. Amino acid sequence: CASSLGQSSYEQYF.